The clone carrying this T cell receptor beta chain was detected only a few times. This sample stems from a study of blood T cell repertoires in COVID-19. Study-level information: Samples of COVID-19 (acute and convalescent) were obtained from the United States, Italy and Spain. Sources were T cells, B-cell-depleted T cells, or PBMCs; the material itself was cDNA or gDNA.

Original processing methods: Estimation of nucleated cell counts relied on the amplification of reference gene primers. Data came from immunoSEQ multiplex PCR; TCRdb stores just in-frame clones and leaves some out. The D gene and trimming were derived from the DNA, and the V and J assignments and clone size from that table. Here the sample spans about 180,000 clones, 70% to 90% being singletons. The V gene's germline CDR1 is SEHNR and CDR2 FQNEAQ (reference sequence). This CDR3 comprises 12 residues. The ends lost 4 bases at V and 8 bases at J; junction bases unmatched: 4. During active infection, Seattle patients enrolled and were then monitored through disease.

The chain joins TRBV7-9 to TRBJ1-2, with 7 positions matching TRBD1. Input material: peripheral blood. The receptor comes from a man in his fifties or sixties with COVID-19, enrolled during active disease. The CDR3: CASSSGTEGYTF. CDR3 sequence (DNA): TGTGCCAGCAGCTCCGGGACAGAAGGCTACACCTTC.